The 29 T cell receptor beta chains below were found in one sample sequenced in a study of cytomegalovirus exposure and HLA in healthy donors. PCR used 60 Vbeta primers and 13 Jbeta primers. The method was immunoSEQ multiplex PCR; TCRdb's version includes in-frame clones alone and lacks a portion of them. This table has about 190,000 clones, about 70% appearing once. The sequencing sample was made of PBMCs. Receptors were obtained from a woman aged 25-40 years in good health and CMV-seronegative.

This clone showed up just a few times. This chain joins TRBV5-1 and TRBJ1-1, with a possible D match to TRBD1 (5 bases). Trimming stripped 3 bases from V and 1 base from J, with 10 bases between. This CDR3 spans 14 amino acids. Germline lookup yields CDR1 SGHRS and CDR2 YFSETQ. The CDR3 DNA follows: TGCGCCAGCAGCTCTGCCCAGGGGAACACTGAAGCTTTCTTT. Translated, it gives CASSSAQGNTEAFF.

The chain recombines TRBV4-2 with TRBJ2-7, with a tentative D call TRBD2 (5 bases). CDR1 is LGHNA, CDR2 YNFKEQ, per germline. This CDR3 region has 15 residues. The ends were cut back, 0 bases at V and 3 bases at J, with 12 bases in the middle. The CDR3 reads CASSQDKDYLYEQYF. DNA for the CDR3: TGTGCCAGCAGCCAAGATAAAGACTACCTCTACGAGCAGTACTTC.

The V gene is TRBV27, the J gene TRBJ1-5; the match to TRBD1 covers 7 bases. V gave up 5 bases and J gave up 9 bases; unmatched junction bases: 10. Germline lookup yields CDR1 MNHEY and CDR2 SMNVEV (reference sequence). The CDR3 extends over 14 amino acids. The CDR3 DNA is TGTGCCAGCAGTCCAGGGACAGCCTTGCGGCCCCAGCATTTT. Translating it yields CASSPGTALRPQHF.

The count of this clone is one. This chain joins TRBV5-1 and TRBJ2-1; 9 positions match TRBD1. Trimming cost V 0 bases and J 0 bases; bases outside gene matches: 13. There are 20 residues in the CDR3. The germline CDR1 and CDR2 sequences are SGHRS and YFSETQ. CDR3 DNA sequence: TGCGCCAGCAGCTTGGTTGGGGACAGGGTGGGTGACTTCTCCTACAATGAGCAGTTCTTC. Its translation: CASSLVGDRVGDFSYNEQFF.

This chain uses TRBV11-2 with TRBJ2-3; a weak D match, TRBD2 (5 bases). CDR1 SGHAT and CDR2 FQNNGV come from the germline V gene. The CDR3 covers 15 residues. V lost 5 bases to trimming and J lost 3 bases, with 15 bases between them. CDR3 nucleotides: TGTGCCAGCAGCCTCGGGGATTTCGCTACAGATACGCAGTATTTT. Its protein product is CASSLGDFATDTQYF.

The gene calls are TRBV5-1 and TRBJ2-7; TRBD2 aligns across 8 bases. Unmatched junction bases numbered 4, after V lost 1 base and J lost 1 base. The CDR3 runs to 15 residues. The germline CDR1 and CDR2 sequences are SGHRS and YFSETQ. CDR3 sequence: CASSLSSGSSYEQYF. The CDR3 DNA sequence: TGCGCCAGCAGCTTGTCAAGCGGGAGTTCCTACGAGCAGTACTTC.

The chain links TRBV4-2 to TRBJ2-3, with TRBD2 identical over 12 bases. The CDR3 is 16 residues long. CDR1 and CDR2 (germline): LGHNA, YNFKEQ. V shed 5 bases, J shed 4 bases, and the junction held 7 bases outside the gene matches. The CDR3 here is CASSTASGGGPDTQYF. The CDR3 coding sequence is TGTGCCAGCAGCACCGCTAGCGGGGGGGGGCCAGATACGCAGTATTTT.

V usage is TRBV5-1 and J usage is TRBJ1-4, with D perhaps matching TRBD1 (6 bases). Trimming shortened V by 5 bases and J by 8 bases, and 16 bases separated the two germline ends. CDR3 size: 14 residues. Germline V gene sequence: CDR1 SGHRS, CDR2 YFSETQ. The CDR3 DNA reads TGCGCCAGCAGTTCAGGGGCTTTAGGGGAAAAACTGTTTTTT. It yields the protein CASSSGALGEKLFF.

The chain has TRBV6-6 and TRBJ2-7, with TRBD1 matching over 11 bases. From germline, CDR1 is MNHNY and CDR2 SVGAGI (reference sequence). Germline trimming cut 10 bases from V and 2 bases from J; bases unmatched to any gene: 4. This CDR3 spans 13 amino acids. The CDR3 sequence is CAIGQGATYEQYF. CDR3 nucleotides: TGTGCCATAGGACAGGGGGCCACCTACGAGCAGTACTTC.

This rearrangement joins TRBV7-2 to TRBJ2-3; TRBD2 matches 9 bases. The CDR3 has 18 amino acids. The junction had 10 bases not matched to a gene; V was cut back by 2 bases and J by 1 base. The germline CDR1 and CDR2 sequences are SGHTA and FQGNSA. This chain's CDR3 is CASSLSPISGGRTDTQYF. In nucleotides, the CDR3 is TGTGCCAGCAGCTTATCGCCTATTAGCGGGGGACGCACAGATACGCAGTATTTT.

This chain uses TRBV5-4 with TRBJ2-1; TRBD2 is a possible D gene (5 bases). Germline V CDR1 and CDR2: SGHNT, YYREEE (reference sequence). Deletions cut 4 bases from V and 1 base from J, with 9 bases between. This CDR3 has 14 amino acids. CDR3 region: CASSPDLSYNEQFF. The CDR3 DNA sequence: TGTGCCAGCAGCCCGGACTTATCCTACAATGAGCAGTTCTTC.

The chain combines TRBV27 with TRBJ1-4; tentatively, D is TRBD1 (5 bases). Trimming removed 6 bases at V and 4 bases at J, with 12 bases between. The CDR3 contains 14 residues. Germline-derived CDR1 and CDR2 are MNHEY and SMNVEV (reference sequence). Here the CDR3 DNA reads TGTGCCAGCAGGGGGCCCATATATAATGAAAAACTGTTTTTT. It is translated as CASRGPIYNEKLFF.

Comments on this clone: An end of the junction does not agree with germline; a read error may underlie this. The CDR3 is CSSSYTGPEAFF. The CDR3 nucleotides read TGTTCCAGCAGCTACACAGGGCCTGAAGCTTTCTTT. This chain joins TRBV7-9 and TRBJ1-1; D is possibly TRBD1 (6 bases). This CDR3 region has 12 residues. Per the germline V gene, CDR1 is SEHNR and CDR2 is FQNEAQ (reference sequence).

This clone was detected a few times. This chain connects TRBV5-4 to TRBJ1-2; D may be TRBD1 (6 bases). The CDR3 is 17 amino acids. V shed 4 bases and J shed 6 bases, with 25 bases lying between them. Germline lookup yields CDR1 SGHNT and CDR2 YYREEE (reference sequence). The CDR3 region has the DNA TGTGCCAGCAGCCGTGTTGGGGGCCAGTCGCCTGAGGATGGCTACACCTTC. Residues: CASSRVGGQSPEDGYTF.

A single count supports this clone. The chain joins TRBV7-9 to TRBJ1-2; 7 nucleotides align to TRBD1. Germline loops: CDR1 SEHNR, CDR2 FQNEAQ (reference sequence). V shed 1 base, J shed 6 bases, and the junction held 2 bases outside the gene matches. The CDR3 spans 13 residues. The CDR3 sequence: CASSLDRGDGYTF. DNA of the CDR3: TGTGCCAGCAGCTTAGACAGGGGCGATGGCTACACCTTC.

The chain combines TRBV10-3 with TRBJ2-3, with 8 bases lining up with TRBD2. The CDR3 spans 12 residues. From germline, CDR1 is ENHRY and CDR2 SYGVKD. The V segment lost 10 bases and the J segment 2 bases; nucleotides outside the gene matches: 2. In DNA form, the CDR3 reads TGTGCCAGCGGGGGGAACACAGATACGCAGTATTTT. It yields the protein CASGGNTDTQYF.

This clone was counted only a few times. The chain couples TRBV5-4 to TRBJ1-3, with D possibly TRBD1 on 5 matching bases. Germline-derived CDR1 and CDR2 are SGHNT and YYREEE (reference sequence). The V and J ends lost 0 bases and 4 bases respectively, with 17 bases between them. This CDR3 region has 17 residues. CDR3 DNA: TGTGCCAGCAGCTTGGAACCGGGGGGGATGAACGGAAACACCATATATTTT. It is translated as CASSLEPGGMNGNTIYF.

V usage is TRBV7-9 and J usage is TRBJ2-3; 11 nucleotides match TRBD2. The J segment lost 0 bases and the V segment lost 5 bases, leaving 4 bases of the junction unmatched. The CDR3 is 16 residues long. In germline, CDR1 is SEHNR, CDR2 FQNEAQ (reference sequence). The CDR3 is CASSPWTSGSTDTQYF. The CDR3 nucleotides read TGTGCCAGCAGCCCCTGGACTAGCGGGAGCACAGATACGCAGTATTTT.

The chain recombines TRBV9 with TRBJ1-4; 10 nucleotides line up with TRBD1. CDR1 and CDR2 from the germline V gene are SGDLS and YYNGEE. This CDR3 comprises 16 residues. V lost 3 bases and J lost 7; bases outside the gene matches: 9. The CDR3 here is CASSAPGQGWVEKLFF. The CDR3 bases are TGTGCCAGCAGCGCCCCGGGACAGGGGTGGGTTGAAAAACTGTTTTTT.

V is TRBV13 and J is TRBJ1-3, with a weak D call TRBD1 (5 bases). Trimming left V 1 base short and J 0 bases short, with 13 bases between. The CDR3 totals 17 residues. Germline loops: CDR1 PRHDT, CDR2 FYEKMQ (reference sequence). The CDR3 DNA sequence: TGTGCCAGCAGCTTAGATGGGACTTCCGACTCTGGAAACACCATATATTTT. Protein: CASSLDGTSDSGNTIYF.

This clone has just a few counts. The rearrangement joins TRBV27 to TRBJ2-1; tentatively, D is TRBD2 (6 bases). The V gene lost 4 bases and the J gene lost 6 bases, with 10 bases spanning the gap. Germline V CDR1 and CDR2: MNHEY, SMNVEV (reference sequence). The CDR3 totals 13 residues. The CDR3 loop reads CASSWPGGNEQFF. The CDR3, as DNA: TGTGCCAGCAGTTGGCCCGGGGGCAATGAGCAGTTCTTC.

The chain uses TRBV5-1 and TRBJ1-1; the match to TRBD1 covers 7 bases. Germline CDR1 SGHRS, CDR2 YFSETQ. Trimming cost V 3 bases and J 0 bases; bases outside gene matches: 8. The CDR3 is 16 amino acids. CDR3 loop: CASSSRDSSMNTEAFF. CDR3 coding DNA: TGCGCCAGCAGCTCGCGGGACAGCTCTATGAACACTGAAGCTTTCTTT.

The gene calls are TRBV7-9 and TRBJ1-1; the D gene is possibly TRBD1 (6 bases). Germline V gives CDR1 SEHNR, CDR2 FQNEAQ (reference sequence). The length of the CDR3 is 15 residues. Trimming removed 5 bases at V and 3 bases at J, with 16 bases between. CDR3 in DNA: TGTGCCAGCAGCACAGAAAACAGGGCGGACACTGAAGCTTTCTTT. Its translation: CASSTENRADTEAFF.

This clone has a handful of counts. The chain combines TRBV5-8 with TRBJ1-6; D may be TRBD1 (6 bases). Germline-derived CDR1 and CDR2 are SGHTS and YDEGEE. The V end was cut by 0 bases, the J end by 2 bases, with 9 bases between. CDR3 length equals 16 residues. This CDR3 is CASSLGGQAYNSPLHF. CDR3 coding DNA: TGTGCCAGCAGCTTGGGGGGGCAGGCCTATAATTCACCCCTCCACTTT.

The rearrangement joins TRBV9 to TRBJ2-7, with 7 nucleotides matching TRBD2. Germline CDR1 reads SGDLS; CDR2 reads YYNGEE. V dropped 0 bases and J dropped 4; count of bases not matched to a gene: 7. The CDR3 extends over 15 amino acids. In nucleotides, the CDR3 is TGTGCCAGCAGCGTAGGAGGGAGGGCCATTTACGAGCAGTACTTC. Translating gives CASSVGGRAIYEQYF.

The V and J genes are TRBV9 and TRBJ1-2, with 10 bases identical to TRBD1. The CDR3 spans 14 residues. CDR1 and CDR2 from the germline V gene are SGDLS and YYNGEE. V was pared by 1 base and J by 6 bases, with 3 bases of the junction left unmatched. This chain's CDR3 is CASSVIGQGDGYTF. DNA of the CDR3: TGTGCCAGCAGCGTAATCGGACAGGGGGATGGCTACACCTTC.

The rearrangement links TRBV19 to TRBJ2-1; TRBD2 matches 10 bases. The V gene end was trimmed by 2 bases and the J gene end by 10 bases; junction bases not matched to a gene: 8. CDR1 and CDR2 from the germline V gene are LNHDA and SQIVND (reference sequence). This CDR3 spans 15 amino acids. In nucleotides, the CDR3 is TGTGCCAGTAGTATACAAGCGGGAGGGCCGCAGGAGCAGTTCTTC. Translation: CASSIQAGGPQEQFF. Drawing the rest from reference TRBV19 and TRBJ2-1, the complete variable domain is DGGITQSPKYLFRKEGQNVTLSCEQNLNHDAMYWYRQDPGQGLRLIYYSQIVNDFQKGDIAEGYSVSREKKESFPLTVTSAQKNPTAFYLCASSIQAGGPQEQFFGPGTRLTVL.

The chain recombines TRBV2 with TRBJ2-3; D call uncertain. Germline V lookup: CDR1 SNHLY, CDR2 FYNNEI. V was shortened by 6 bases and J by 2 bases, with 9 bases between the two germline ends. This CDR3 contains 13 residues. As DNA, the CDR3 is TGTGCCAGCAGATACTCCGTCACAGATACGCAGTATTTT. Translation: CASRYSVTDTQYF.

The rearrangement joins TRBV6-6 to TRBJ1-2, with D perhaps TRBD1 (5 bases). V was trimmed by 6 bases and J by 8 bases, leaving 19 bases between them. CDR1 is MNHNY, CDR2 SVGAGI, per germline (reference sequence). The CDR3 has 14 residues. CDR3 residues: CASSPRAQKGGYTF. Written as DNA, the CDR3 is TGTGCCAGCAGCCCCCGGGCCCAAAAGGGGGGCTACACCTTC.